The next 28 T cell receptor beta chains were all read from a single sample in a study of sequential checkpoint blockade in melanoma. Sequenced by immunoSEQ multiplex PCR; TCRdb stores in-frame clones only, minus some. The sample lists 30,000 or so clones, about four fifths seen once, with about 18% in the top ten. Treatment defined: randomized to nivolumab then ipilimumab (arm A) or the reverse (arm B). The sequenced sample was CD8+ T cells sorted from blood (inferred from file names), obtained from a patient given nivolumab and ipilimumab in sequence. Receptors were obtained from a human donor with melanoma.

This clone came up once. The V gene is TRBV7-9, the J gene TRBJ2-4; TRBD1 is a possible D gene (5 bases). V lost 5 bases to trimming and J lost 0 bases, with 14 bases between them. This CDR3 is built from 16 residues. Germline CDR1 SEHNR, CDR2 FQNEAQ (reference sequence). The CDR3: CASSPRQTLAKNIQYF. DNA for the CDR3: TGTGCCAGCAGCCCCCGACAGACCTTAGCCAAAAACATTCAGTACTTC.

The chain is built from TRBV27 and TRBJ1-1; maybe TRBD1 (5 bases). The CDR3 runs 13 residues. Germline CDR1 reads MNHEY; CDR2 reads SMNVEV (reference sequence). Trimming took off 5 bases at V and 7 bases at J, with 14 bases between the two ends. CDR3 nucleotide sequence: TGTGCCAGCAGTCCCGCTAGGGGTAATGAAGCTTTCTTT. It specifies CASSPARGNEAFF.

The chain carries TRBV5-1 and TRBJ1-2, with a weak D call TRBD1 (5 bases). The germline V gene encodes CDR1 SGHRS and CDR2 YFSETQ. Trimming took 3 bases from V and 4 from J, leaving 10 bases between them. The CDR3 totals 13 residues. In DNA form, the CDR3 reads TGCGCCAGCAGCTCCGGAGGGGCCTATGGCTACACCTTC. Protein sequence: CASSSGGAYGYTF.

In DNA form, the CDR3 reads TGTGCCTGGCGAAGCGGGGTGCTCTCCTACGAGCAGTACTTC. Translating gives CAWRSGVLSYEQYF. The V and J genes are TRBV30 and TRBJ2-7; 7 bases match TRBD2. This CDR3 has 14 amino acids. Trimming at V came to 5 bases and at J to 0 bases, leaving 7 bases not matched to a gene. The germline gives CDR1 GTSNPN, CDR2 SVGIG (reference sequence).

This clone was detected once. The chain has TRBV27 and TRBJ1-1; TRBD1 matches 7 bases. This CDR3 comprises 15 residues. J lost 10 bases, V lost 5 bases, and 16 bases had no gene match. Per germline, CDR1 MNHEY and CDR2 SMNVEV (reference sequence). The chain's CDR3 is CASSPAPTGRISAFF. The CDR3 DNA is TGTGCCAGCAGTCCCGCCCCGACAGGGAGAATTTCAGCTTTCTTT.

This chain connects TRBV6-9 to TRBJ1-6, with D maybe TRBD1 (5 bases). Trimming removed 4 bases at V and 7 bases at J, with 14 bases between. The CDR3 totals 15 residues. Germline CDR1 MNHGY, CDR2 SVAAGI. The CDR3: CASSFGTSWNSPLHF. For the CDR3, the DNA is TGTGCCAGCAGTTTTGGGACTTCGTGGAATTCACCCCTCCACTTT.

The chain is built from TRBV9 and TRBJ2-7, with TRBD2 identical over 7 bases. Germline lookup yields CDR1 SGDLS and CDR2 YYNGEE. J lost 4 bases, V lost 0 bases, and 7 bases had no gene match. The CDR3 sequence is 15 residues long. The CDR3 DNA is TGTGCCAGCAGCGTAGGGGGGGGAGAAGGGTACGAGCAGTACTTC. Residues: CASSVGGGEGYEQYF.

This clone was found once. The gene calls are TRBV7-9 and TRBJ2-7; the D gene is possibly TRBD2 (6 bases). Germline CDR1 is SEHNR and CDR2 is FQNEAQ (reference sequence). The CDR3 length is 16 residues. Trimming shortened V by 4 bases and J by 3 bases, and 19 bases separated the two germline ends. For the CDR3, the DNA is TGTGCCAGCAGCTCGGGGGAAGGAGGCATTAACTACGAGCAGTACTTC. Translation gives CASSSGEGGINYEQYF.

A single count supports this clone. This chain joins TRBV7-8 and TRBJ1-5; no definite D call. The V gene's germline CDR1 is SGHVS and CDR2 FQNEAQ. This CDR3 is built from 16 residues. The ends were cut back, 5 bases at V and 0 bases at J, with 14 bases in the middle. The CDR3 protein is CASSPPPEHSNQPQHF. The CDR3 region has the DNA TGTGCCAGCAGCCCACCTCCAGAACATAGCAATCAGCCCCAGCATTTT.

The J gene is TRBJ2-7, the V gene TRBV5-6; 9 bases line up with TRBD1. CDR1 is SGHDT and CDR2 is YYEEEE in the germline V gene. Trimming at V came to 4 bases and at J to 1 base, leaving 9 bases not matched to a gene. CDR3 length equals 16 residues. The CDR3 DNA follows: TGTGCCAGCAGCGTTCCCAACGACAGGGGGTCCTACGAGCAGTACTTC. Its protein product is CASSVPNDRGSYEQYF.

The chain is built from TRBV5-4 and TRBJ2-7; D gene ambiguous. This CDR3 spans 14 amino acids. Between the trimmed V and J ends, which lost 0 bases and 5 bases, there was a span of 12 bases. Germline CDR1 reads SGHNT; CDR2 reads YYREEE (reference sequence). CDR3 loop: CASSLESRVHEQYF. The DNA for the CDR3 is TGTGCCAGCAGCTTGGAATCCCGGGTTCACGAGCAGTACTTC.

CDR3 sequence: CASSQVPSNTEAFF. The DNA of the CDR3 is TGCGCCAGCAGCCAAGTCCCTTCGAACACTGAAGCTTTCTTT. The genes are TRBV4-1 and TRBJ1-1; no firm D call. The V and J ends lost 1 base and 1 base respectively, with 7 bases between them. Germline-derived CDR1 and CDR2 are MGHRA and YSYEKL. The CDR3 is 14 amino acids.

This clone is judged medium-sized (0.01 to 0.1%). The chain recombines TRBV28 with TRBJ1-1; D remains unclear. The CDR3 consists of 14 residues. V shed 5 bases and J shed 11 bases, with 21 bases lying between them. CDR1 and CDR2 from the germline V gene are MDHEN and SYDVKM. Here the CDR3 reads CASSLPFQPLEAFF. For the CDR3, the DNA is TGTGCCAGCAGTCTTCCCTTTCAGCCTCTGGAGGCTTTCTTT.

V usage is TRBV5-6 and J usage is TRBJ2-7; 7 nucleotides agree with TRBD1. The CDR3 spans 14 residues. The trim removed 3 bases at V and 2 bases at J, leaving 5 bases unmatched. The V gene's germline CDR1 is SGHDT and CDR2 YYEEEE. The DNA for the CDR3 is TGTGCCAGCAGCTGGACCGGGACAGCCTACGAGCAGTACTTC. Its protein product is CASSWTGTAYEQYF.

This clone was seen just once. This rearrangement joins TRBV6-5 to TRBJ1-5, with 7 bases that match TRBD1. The CDR3 contains 15 residues. V lost 4 bases and J lost 1; bases outside the gene matches: 4. Germline values: CDR1 MNHEY, CDR2 SVGAGI. The CDR3 spells CASSSSGGSNQPQHF. The DNA for the CDR3 is TGTGCCAGCAGTTCCTCAGGGGGAAGCAATCAGCCCCAGCATTTT.

The V call is TRBV30, the J call TRBJ1-1; a weak D match, TRBD1 (6 bases). This CDR3 is built from 12 residues. CDR1 GTSNPN and CDR2 SVGIG come from the germline V gene (reference sequence). The V end was cut by 4 bases, the J end by 5 bases, with 11 bases between. The CDR3 nucleotides read TGTGCCTGGAACAGGGATTTGACTGAAGCTTTCTTT. It yields the protein CAWNRDLTEAFF.

CDR3 bases: TGTGCCAGCAGCTTTAACGGCTACGAGCAGTACTTC. Protein product: CASSFNGYEQYF. The J gene is TRBJ2-7, the V gene TRBV7-6, with unresolved D. Germline CDR1 is SGHVS and CDR2 is FNYEAQ. V was shortened by 3 bases and J by 3 bases, with 6 bases between the two germline ends. This CDR3 has 12 residues.

This clone was picked up one time. This chain uses TRBV6-5 with TRBJ1-5; D not resolved. The length of the CDR3 is 14 residues. The V and J ends lost 9 bases and 3 bases respectively, with 15 bases between them. CDR1 is MNHEY, CDR2 SVGAGI, per germline. For the CDR3, the DNA is TGTGCCAGTCGCCTAGCGGACCCCAATCAGCCCCAGCATTTT. Translated, it gives CASRLADPNQPQHF.

The chain recombines TRBV5-6 with TRBJ2-5, with 9 nucleotides matching TRBD1. Gene TRBJ2-7 matches the end of the DNA better, so the J call may be wrong. This CDR3 has 14 residues. Per the germline V gene, CDR1 is SGHDT and CDR2 is YYEEEE. The CDR3 region is CASSLMDRGYEQYF. The CDR3 coding sequence is TGTGCCAGCAGCTTAATGGACAGGGGCTACGAGCAGTACTTC.

This chain joins TRBV19 and TRBJ2-1, with 8 bases lining up with TRBD2. The CDR3 length is 14 residues. V trimming: 7 bases; J trimming: 9 bases; junction bases outside the gene matches: 11. Germline V gene sequence: CDR1 LNHDA, CDR2 SQIVND (reference sequence). The CDR3 DNA reads TGTGCCAGTACCCAAACGGGAGGGCCGGGTGAGCAGTTCTTC. Amino acid sequence: CASTQTGGPGEQFF.

The rearrangement links TRBV27 to TRBJ2-7; TRBD1 matches 11 bases. The CDR3 extends over 14 amino acids. Germline V gene lookup returns CDR1 MNHEY and CDR2 SMNVEV (reference sequence). The V and J ends lost 5 bases and 3 bases, in that order; junction bases with no gene match: 3. The CDR3 loop is CASSRGTGGYEQYF. The DNA of the CDR3 is TGTGCCAGCAGTAGGGGGACAGGGGGCTACGAGCAGTACTTC.

The chain is built from TRBV27 and TRBJ2-1; possibly TRBD2 for D (6 bases). The V end lost 2 bases, the J end lost 2 bases, and 10 bases lay between the germline ends. The CDR3 has 15 residues. Germline values: CDR1 MNHEY, CDR2 SMNVEV (reference sequence). The CDR3, as DNA: TGTGCCAGCAGTTTAACGGGGGAACCCTACAATGAGCAGTTCTTC. This codes for CASSLTGEPYNEQFF.

V usage is TRBV7-9 and J usage is TRBJ2-1; D not resolved. Germline loops: CDR1 SEHNR, CDR2 FQNEAQ (reference sequence). The ends were cut back, 4 bases at V and 6 bases at J, with 16 bases in the middle. The CDR3 is made up of 15 amino acids. The CDR3 loop is CASSSVVGYSNEQFF. The DNA of the CDR3 is TGTGCCAGCAGCTCAGTGGTGGGCTACAGCAATGAGCAGTTCTTC.

The rearrangement joins TRBV5-6 to TRBJ2-7; the D gene is possibly TRBD1 (6 bases). The V gene's germline CDR1 is SGHDT and CDR2 YYEEEE. Deletions cut 0 bases from V and 11 bases from J, with 12 bases between. This CDR3 has 12 amino acids. The CDR3 reads CASSLGPTGKYF. CDR3 in DNA: TGTGCCAGCAGCTTGGGGCCTACAGGGAAGTACTTC.

The rearrangement links TRBV27 to TRBJ2-5; no definite D call. CDR3 length equals 13 residues. Trimming shortened V by 5 bases and J by 7 bases, and 14 bases separated the two germline ends. Germline CDR1 is MNHEY and CDR2 is SMNVEV (reference sequence). The CDR3: CASSPAHYGTQYF. As DNA, the CDR3 is TGTGCCAGCAGTCCGGCCCACTATGGGACCCAGTACTTC.

By share, this clone counts as medium-sized. V and J are TRBV11-2 and TRBJ1-4; TRBD1 aligns across 7 bases. Germline CDR1 is SGHAT and CDR2 is FQNNGV. The CDR3 extends over 18 amino acids. V gave up 5 bases and J gave up 0 bases; unmatched junction bases: 12. The CDR3 nucleotides read TGTGCCAGCAGCCGACGGACAGGAAAATCTGCAACTAATGAAAAACTGTTTTTT. It is translated as CASSRRTGKSATNEKLFF.

The chain uses TRBV10-3 and TRBJ2-5; 11 bases fit TRBD1. This CDR3 has 15 residues. V shed 5 bases and J 4 bases; nucleotides not matched to a gene: 6. Germline lookup yields CDR1 ENHRY and CDR2 SYGVKD. The DNA of the CDR3 is TGTGCCATCAGTAGGACAGGGGGCGCAGGAGAGACCCAGTACTTC. Residues: CAISRTGGAGETQYF.

The chain combines TRBV2 with TRBJ2-7; 11 nucleotides align to TRBD1. In germline, CDR1 is SNHLY, CDR2 FYNNEI. The junction had 14 bases not matched to a gene; V was cut back by 10 bases and J by 6 bases. This CDR3 spans 15 amino acids. The CDR3 nucleotides read TGTGCCATCCTATGGGGACAGGGGGTTGGTGGCGAGCAGTACTTC. Its protein is CAILWGQGVGGEQYF.